Listed here are 14 T cell receptor beta chains from one sample, sequenced in a study of T cells in tuberculosis. Clones were read by immunoSEQ multiplex PCR, and TCRdb kept only the in-frame ones, dropping some. The top ten clones hold about 13% of a sample with around 60,000 clones, about four fifths of them seen once. Sorting used thawed, overnight-rested PBMC stained with anti-CD3, a viability dye and GMM-loaded CD1B tetramer. C32 glucose monomycolate from Rhodococcus equi was loaded onto the CD1B tetramers. Specimen: CD1b-GMM tetramer-negative cells sorted from PBMCs. Every receptor here comes from an adult woman with latent tuberculosis.

This chain joins TRBV2 and TRBJ1-1; TRBD1 might be the D (5 bases). V lost 7 bases and J lost 5, with 14 bases in between. Germline CDR1 and CDR2: SNHLY and FYNNEI. The CDR3 has 13 residues. The CDR3 DNA reads as TGTGCCAGCAATGTCCAGGGAGGAACTGAAGCTTTCTTT. It translates to CASNVQGGTEAFF.

The V call is TRBV5-1, the J call TRBJ2-5; D gene unclear. This CDR3 comprises 13 residues. Germline loops: CDR1 SGHRS, CDR2 YFSETQ. Trimming removed 0 bases from V and 4 bases from J, with 7 bases in between. This CDR3 is CASSLGHGETQYF. CDR3 DNA sequence: TGCGCCAGCAGCTTGGGGCATGGAGAGACCCAGTACTTC.

The J gene is TRBJ2-7, the V gene TRBV6-1; possibly TRBD1 for D (7 bases). Germline V gene data show CDR1 as MNHNS and CDR2 as SASEGT. V lost 5 bases and J 6 bases, leaving 17 bases between the germline ends. This CDR3 comprises 14 residues. CDR3 residues: CASSQQGRSGEQYF. DNA for the CDR3: TGTGCCAGCAGTCAACAGGGGAGGTCGGGCGAGCAGTACTTC.

This sequence joins TRBV7-2 and TRBJ1-3; 8 positions match TRBD1. The CDR3 has 15 amino acids. From germline, CDR1 is SGHTA and CDR2 FQGNSA. Germline trimming cut 2 bases from V and 3 bases from J; bases unmatched to any gene: 3. CDR3 nucleotides: TGTGCCAGCAGCTTACAGGGGGCGGGTGGAAACACCATATATTTT. Translation: CASSLQGAGGNTIYF.

This clone has more than one count but fewer than ten. The junction departs from germline at one end; a sequencing error may be responsible. V gene TRBV11-2 combines with J gene TRBJ2-7, with D possibly matching TRBD1 (5 bases). There are 15 residues in the CDR3. Germline V gene lookup returns CDR1 SGHAT and CDR2 FQNNGV. Written as DNA, the CDR3 is TGTGCCAGCAGCCTAGACCTTGGGGCCCCCTACGAGCAGTACTTC. The encoded protein is CASSLDLGAPYEQYF.

The chain has TRBV6-1 and TRBJ1-1, with 11 bases matching TRBD1. V was pared by 2 bases and J by 0 bases, with 5 bases of the junction left unmatched. The CDR3 has 17 residues. Per germline, CDR1 MNHNS and CDR2 SASEGT. CDR3 coding DNA: TGTGCCAGCAGTGAACGGGACAGGGGGAATATGAACACTGAAGCTTTCTTT. This gives the protein CASSERDRGNMNTEAFF.

V is TRBV4-3 and J is TRBJ1-2; no firm D call. Germline V lookup: CDR1 LGHNA, CDR2 YSLEER. V lost 1 base and J 0 bases, leaving 9 bases between the germline ends. This CDR3 is 15 amino acids long. CDR3 bases: TGCGCCAGCAGCCAAGGAACAGCCCCTAACTATGGCTACACCTTC. Residues: CASSQGTAPNYGYTF.

V usage is TRBV5-8 and J usage is TRBJ2-1, with 7 bases that match TRBD2. The CDR3 has 17 amino acids. CDR1 is SGHTS, CDR2 YDEGEE, per germline. With 0 bases clipped from V and 0 bases from J, the junction kept 6 bases outside the gene matches. CDR3 amino acids: CASSLELAYLSYNEQFF. In DNA form, the CDR3 reads TGTGCCAGCAGCTTGGAACTAGCGTACCTCTCCTACAATGAGCAGTTCTTC.

V and J are TRBV7-9 and TRBJ1-2; D is possibly TRBD1 (5 bases). V was cut by 4 bases and J by 7 bases, with 10 bases left in between. This CDR3 has 12 amino acids. Germline values: CDR1 SEHNR, CDR2 FQNEAQ (reference sequence). CDR3 sequence reads: CASSSQGTGYTF. CDR3 coding DNA: TGTGCCAGCAGCTCTCAGGGAACTGGCTACACCTTC.

The chain employs TRBV28 and TRBJ1-3; 10 positions match TRBD1. Germline V gene sequence: CDR1 MDHEN, CDR2 SYDVKM. Losses at the gene ends were 0 bases for V and 3 bases for J; bases not matched to a gene: 5. This CDR3 region has 17 residues. For the CDR3, the DNA is TGTGCCAGCAGTTTATGGGAGACAGGGGGCCATGGAAACACCATATATTTT. It is translated as CASSLWETGGHGNTIYF.

The chain employs TRBV19 and TRBJ1-3; unclear D gene. This CDR3 region has 16 residues. The germline V gene has CDR1 LNHDA and CDR2 SQIVND (reference sequence). V was clipped by 2 bases and J by 0 bases, with 11 bases between them. CDR3 sequence reads: CASSINRVSSGNTIYF. DNA for the CDR3: TGTGCCAGTAGTATAAACCGGGTGAGCTCTGGAAACACCATATATTTT. The variable domain in full, with the rest retrieved from reference TRBV19 and TRBJ1-3, is DGGITQSPKYLFRKEGQNVTLSCEQNLNHDAMYWYRQDPGQGLRLIYYSQIVNDFQKGDIAEGYSVSREKKESFPLTVTSAQKNPTAFYLCASSINRVSSGNTIYFGEGSWLTVV.

The chain combines TRBV7-8 with TRBJ2-7, with 8 bases identical to TRBD1. Germline-derived CDR1 and CDR2 are SGHVS and FQNEAQ. The CDR3 extends over 15 amino acids. Trimming at V came to 5 bases and at J to 2 bases, leaving 8 bases not matched to a gene. The CDR3 protein is CASSPRQGSTYEQYF. The CDR3 DNA reads as TGTGCCAGCAGCCCTAGACAGGGGAGCACCTACGAGCAGTACTTC. Filled out from reference TRBV7-8 and TRBJ2-7, the complete variable domain reads GAGVSQSPRYKVAKRGQDVALRCDPISGHVSLFWYQQALGQGPEFLTYFQNEAQLDKSGLPSDRFFAERPEGSVSTLKIQRTQQEDSAVYLCASSPRQGSTYEQYFGPGTRLTVT.

This chain uses TRBV7-9 with TRBJ1-5; D is perhaps TRBD1 (5 bases). The CDR3 consists of 14 residues. Germline V gene lookup returns CDR1 SEHNR and CDR2 FQNEAQ (reference sequence). Trimming stripped 0 bases from V and 3 bases from J, with 6 bases between. The CDR3 region is CASSLAGANQPQHF. The CDR3 coding sequence is TGTGCCAGCAGCTTAGCAGGGGCCAATCAGCCCCAGCATTTT.

The chain has TRBV7-6 and TRBJ1-3, with 10 bases that match TRBD1. The CDR3 extends over 16 amino acids. From germline, CDR1 is SGHVS and CDR2 FNYEAQ. The V gene end was trimmed by 5 bases and the J gene end by 2 bases; junction bases not matched to a gene: 6. In DNA, the CDR3 is TGTGCCAGCAGCCCGACCGGGACAGGGGCTGGAAACACCATATATTTT. Protein product: CASSPTGTGAGNTIYF.